Listed below are T cell receptor beta chains from one sample, sequenced in a study of T-cell reconstitution after alpha-beta-depleted transplantation in children. Each CDR3 protein is one row after TCRdb ran MiXCR on the PCR reads. The sample shows fewer than 250,000 distinct CDR3 sequences, approximately 17% of them seen only once. The source was PBMCs, mostly from graft donor cells, collected 360 days after TCRalphabeta/CD19-depleted stem cell transplant. The receptor source for this set is a male patient between 2 and 9 years old who had a stem cell transplant for acute lymphoblastic leukemia, so the T cells may come from the graft donor. Each CDR3 is given with its conserved first and last residue. The D gene is left open where the match is weak. Part of the rows lack a size; the others show once, few, many or a class for expanded clones.

TGTGCCAGCAGTTACAACCCCGGACAGCCTCCCTACGAGCAGTACTTC,CASSYNPGQPPYEQYF,-,16,TRBJ2-7,-,TRBV6-5
TGTGCCACCGGCCAAGATAATTCACCCCTCCACTTT,CATGQDNSPLHF,-,12,TRBJ1-6,many,TRBV15
TGTGCCAGCACCGATCGGCAGGCCCCCTACGAGCAGTACTTC,CASTDRQAPYEQYF,-,14,TRBJ2-7,few,TRBV7-2
TGTGCCAGCGCGGACAGGGGCCAGAATTCACCCCTCCACTTT,CASADRGQNSPLHF,TRBD1,14,TRBJ1-6,few,TRBV7-9
TGTGCCAGCAGTTTAAGGGTAACCAATGAGCAGTTCTTC,CASSLRVTNEQFF,-,13,TRBJ2-1,-,TRBV28
TGCGCCAGCAGCCAAGTGCATGGGCTAGCGGGGTATGAGCAGTTCTTC,CASSQVHGLAGYEQFF,TRBD2,16,TRBJ2-1,few,TRBV4-3
TGTGCCAGCAGTTTATGGACGGGACAGGGGGACGAGCAGTACTTC,CASSLWTGQGDEQYF,TRBD1,15,TRBJ2-7,-,TRBV12-3/TRBV12-4
TGTGCCAGCAGCTTAGGTACAGGGAGTAGGAATGAAAAACTGTTTTTT,CASSLGTGSRNEKLFF,-,16,TRBJ1-4,-,TRBV7-2
TGCAGTGCTCCTCAGACCGAAGCTAGCACAGATACGCAGTATTTT,CSAPQTEASTDTQYF,-,15,TRBJ2-3,once,TRBV20-1
TGCGCCAGCAGCCGGGGGGTACTCTACGAGCAGTACTTC,CASSRGVLYEQYF,TRBD2,13,TRBJ2-7,-,TRBV5-1
TGTGCCAGCCGGGACTATAGCACAGATACGCAGTATTTT,CASRDYSTDTQYF,TRBD2,13,TRBJ2-3,few,TRBV27
TGTGCCAGCAGCCGGGACAGGGGGCTAAACTATGGCTACACCTTC,CASSRDRGLNYGYTF,TRBD1,15,TRBJ1-2,-,TRBV2
TGTGCCAGCGTGGACAACTCCTACGAGCAGTACTTC,CASVDNSYEQYF,-,12,TRBJ2-7,-,TRBV6-2/TRBV6-3
TGTGCCAGCAGTTACGCGGACAGCGGGCCTGGAAACACCATATATTTT,CASSYADSGPGNTIYF,-,16,TRBJ1-3,-,TRBV6-5
TGCGCCACCTATGACTCGGGGGGATATCAAAGGGAGCAGTACTTC,CATYDSGGYQREQYF,TRBD2,15,TRBJ2-7,few,TRBV10-2
TGTGCCAGCAGTCGGGATGGGTTGGGGGCAAGGTACAATGAGCAGTTCTTC,CASSRDGLGARYNEQFF,-,17,TRBJ2-1,-,TRBV12-3/TRBV12-4
TGCGCCAGCAGCCCCCGGACAGGGGGTAGTGCAACTAATGAAAAACTGTTTTTT,CASSPRTGGSATNEKLFF,TRBD1,18,TRBJ1-4,-,TRBV5-1
TGTGCCAGCAGCAAAGAGTTCGAGGGTTTAGCCAAAAACATTCAGTACTTC,CASSKEFEGLAKNIQYF,-,17,TRBJ2-4,-,TRBV21-1
TGTGCCAGCAGTTTAGAGGAGGGAACTCAGCCCCAGCATTTT,CASSLEEGTQPQHF,-,14,TRBJ1-5,few,TRBV12-3/TRBV12-4
TGTGCCAGCAGTTATTCCAGGGGAGTCACCTACAATGAGCAGTTCTTC,CASSYSRGVTYNEQFF,-,16,TRBJ2-1,-,TRBV6-2/TRBV6-3
TGCAGCGCTAGAGATCCTGACAGCCATGAAAAACTGTTTTTT,CSARDPDSHEKLFF,-,14,TRBJ1-4,-,TRBV20-1
TGTGCCAGCAGCTTAGTCCGGCGGGGGGGCCTCGGCACAGATACGCAGTATTTT,CASSLVRRGGLGTDTQYF,TRBD2,18,TRBJ2-3,few,TRBV11-2
TGTGCCAGCAGGGCCTCTGGGGCCAACGTCCTGACTTTC,CASRASGANVLTF,-,13,TRBJ2-6,-,TRBV27
TGTGCCAGCAGTTTAGTCTCCTATAATTCACCCCTCCACTTT,CASSLVSYNSPLHF,-,14,TRBJ1-6,-,TRBV12-3/TRBV12-4
TGCGCCAGCAGCCTACGTCCACGAGGAGGGAGCGGGGTCACAGATACGCAGTATTTT,CASSLRPRGGSGVTDTQYF,TRBD2,19,TRBJ2-3,-,TRBV5-1
TGTGCCAGCAGCTTACCGGGCCGTCAGCCCCAGCATTTT,CASSLPGRQPQHF,-,13,TRBJ1-5,-,TRBV7-2
TGTGCCAGCAGTTTTCTAGCGGGGGGGCGCAATGAGCAGTTCTTC,CASSFLAGGRNEQFF,TRBD2,15,TRBJ2-1,-,TRBV12-3/TRBV12-4
TGTGCCAGCAGCTTTGCTAGCGGGGGGTACACAGATACGCAGTATTTT,CASSFASGGYTDTQYF,TRBD2,16,TRBJ2-3,few,TRBV27
TGTGCCAGCAGTCATCATCCCGGGGCAACTAATGAAAAACTGTTTTTT,CASSHHPGATNEKLFF,-,16,TRBJ1-4,-,TRBV4-2
TGTGCCAGCAGCTCACGGACGGGGAGCTCCTATAATTCACCCCTCCACTTT,CASSSRTGSSYNSPLHF,-,17,TRBJ1-6,few,TRBV7-2
TGTGCCACCAGCAGAGATCTCTCAGTCCCGGGACAGGGGAATCAGCCCCAGCATTTT,CATSRDLSVPGQGNQPQHF,TRBD1,19,TRBJ1-5,-,TRBV15
TGTGCCAGCAGCGTTAACGGGGACGGAAGCCAGTATTTT,CASSVNGDGSQYF,-,13,TRBJ2-3,few,TRBV7-9
TGCGCCAGCAGCCTGGACACGAACTACGAGCAGTACTTC,CASSLDTNYEQYF,-,13,TRBJ2-7,-,TRBV5-1
TGCGCCAGCAGCTGGGGGACAACTAACTATGGCTACACCTTC,CASSWGTTNYGYTF,-,14,TRBJ1-2,many,TRBV5-1
TGTGCCAGCAGAGCACGGGGACAGGCCTTAGAAGCTTTCTTT,CASRARGQALEAFF,TRBD1,14,TRBJ1-1,few,TRBV2
TGTGCCAGCAGTCGGGGACTAGCGGCCGGGGGTGAGCAGTTCTTC,CASSRGLAAGGEQFF,TRBD2,15,TRBJ2-1,few,TRBV6-2/TRBV6-3
TGTGCCAGCAGCGGTAGCGGGGGCGGGGCGACAGATACGCAGTATTTT,CASSGSGGGATDTQYF,TRBD2,16,TRBJ2-3,few,TRBV12-3/TRBV12-4
TGTGCTAGTGGTTTAGGACAGGTGGGGACTGAAGCTTTCTTT,CASGLGQVGTEAFF,TRBD1,14,TRBJ1-1,few,TRBV12-5
TGTGCCAGCAGCCACCGGGGGGAGGCAGCAAACCCCTACAATGAGCAGTTCTTC,CASSHRGEAANPYNEQFF,TRBD2,18,TRBJ2-1,once,TRBV6-1
TGTGCCAGCAGCTCAGGCATTGTGCCCAATAATTCACCCCTCCACTTT,CASSSGIVPNNSPLHF,-,16,TRBJ1-6,-,TRBV7-1
TGTGCCAGCAGCCGCCCACGGGGGGACACAGATACGCAGTATTTT,CASSRPRGDTDTQYF,TRBD2,15,TRBJ2-3,few,TRBV5-6
TGCAGCGTTGAAGAGGGTCCGGATGAGCAGTTCTTC,CSVEEGPDEQFF,-,12,TRBJ2-1,many,TRBV29-1
TGTGCCACCAGTGGGAGGAAGCAGGGGACGAACACCGGGGAGCTGTTTTTT,CATSGRKQGTNTGELFF,-,17,TRBJ2-2,few,TRBV24-1
TGCAGTCCTAGGTTACCGGGCGGCACAGATACGCAGTATTTT,CSPRLPGGTDTQYF,-,14,TRBJ2-3,-,TRBV20-1
TGTGCCAGCAGTTTAGTACAGGGAACCTTTCACGAGCAGTACTTC,CASSLVQGTFHEQYF,-,15,TRBJ2-7,few,TRBV28
TGTGCCACCAGCAGAGATCCGCCGGCAGGGAAAGAGACCCAGTACTTC,CATSRDPPAGKETQYF,-,16,TRBJ2-5,-,TRBV15